Included here is one TCR beta chain sequence, with context. Its antigen specificity is not known. The CDR3 is cut off 3 residues early in the read; its end comes from the germline J gene. The data were obtained in a study of T cell clonality in common variable immunodeficiency (dated by TCRdb to 2013 to 2016). Overall study results and their limits: CVID subjects shared fewer TCRbeta clones with each other than healthy controls did (p < 0.0001). CVID TCRbeta sequences reportedly showed fewer deletions and N-nucleotide insertions and lacked highly modified clones with 13 or more V deletions. TCRbeta clonality was higher in CVID subjects than in healthy controls (t-test p = 0.018), and the increase was most characteristic of about a third of subjects. Despite equal DNA input, controls averaged approximately 84,000 unique sequences per sample versus about 30,000 in CVID samples. The authors noted that sequencing repertoires of T cell subpopulations would be needed to clarify what caused the increased clonality in CVID. Differences among patients in the CVID cohort limited the correlations between repertoire features and clinical complications.

Its CDR3 holds 14 amino acids, cysteine through phenylalanine. The DNA has 33 bases, all within the CDR3, and is read from base 1. The germline V gene gives CDR1 as SGHTS and CDR2 as YDEGEE. CVID samples and control samples contributed equivalent amounts of genomic DNA as sequencing input. For every sample, a 60 bp segment covering the rearranged TCRbeta CDR3 region was amplified and then sequenced. The immunoSEQ assay, a bias-corrected multiplex PCR combined with high-throughput sequencing, was used to amplify TCRbeta. Under the source paper's analysis protocol: Each unique nucleotide sequence was treated as a clone and annotated with V, D and J genes, copy number and frequency. Sequences were labeled productive if in frame, and non-productive if out of frame or containing stop codons. As previously described, clonality was calculated on the basis of Shannon's entropy. Mean CDR3 Kyte-Doolittle hydropathy was derived from the predicted amino acid sequences of productive clones. Using the R hclust function, scaled V gene usage was clustered hierarchically with Manhattan distance and complete linkage. Clone sharing by CDR3 amino acid sequence was assessed by resampling 12 repertoires per group over 100 rounds. The repertoires were searched for approximately 70 published EBV-specific TCRbeta sequences and some 250 published CMV-specific TCRbeta sequences. A couple of CVID samples yielding fewer than 10,000 sequences were excluded from analysis, leaving approximately 40 CVID repertoires. The table comes from immuneACCESS by way of TCRdb, which keeps in-frame sequences with V and J called. Part of the clones is missing from these tables; in studies checked, under half for an unresolved V gene and the rest for unknown reasons. V and J calls and clone size come straight from that table; D and trimming were deduced from the DNA. Across this sample, 25,000 to 40,000 clones were tabulated and none appeared just once. Jointly, the top ten make up roughly 4% of the sample.

Most of the CVID patients and most of the healthy controls were of Caucasian heritage. Heparinized peripheral whole blood samples of roughly 5 to 9 ml were obtained from each donor. Genomic DNA from adults with common variable immune deficiency (CVID) and from healthy adult controls was used to sequence TCRbeta CDR3 repertoires. A total of some 22 healthy adult volunteers (roughly 12 female and ten or so male; age range roughly 20 to 66 years, mean age approximately 34) were included in the control group. To isolate peripheral blood mononuclear cells, diluted blood was subjected to density centrifugation over Hypaque 1077 or Ficoll-Paque. Genomic DNA was obtained from unsorted mononuclear cells through either Qiagen column purification or a centrifugation-based method.

The sequenced material came from peripheral blood mononuclear cells. The sequence came from a person between 18 and 75 years old in good health. This receptor chain uses TRBV5-8 and TRBJ2-3, with the D gene uncertain. The part of the CDR3 DNA that was read is TGTGCCAGCAGCTTAGGTAGTAGCAATCAGCCG. This gives the protein CASSLGSSNQP. The whole CDR3 protein is CASSLGSSNQPQYF.